This paragraph reports one T cell receptor beta chain. Its target is not known. The data derive from a study of cytomegalovirus exposure and HLA in healthy donors. Study conclusions and caveats: Compared with the approximately 700-donor mean, an Asian-associated ancestry cluster reportedly had fewer N-insertions, according to a later analysis. Reports indicated that the classifier achieved high specificity and sensitivity in diagnosing cytomegalovirus status. In an earlier analysis, about 87% or about 30%: the productive usage of most TCR beta V segments. The authors excluded some V segments, including TRBV6-2 and TRBV6-3, as indistinguishable.

Germline CDR1 reads GTSNPN; CDR2 reads SVGIG (reference sequence). The CDR3 sequence is 14 residues long. Trimming took off 3 bases at V and 4 bases at J, with 15 bases between the two ends. PCR amplification relied on 60 Vbeta primers (plus 13 Jbeta primers). Assay used: immunoSEQ multiplex PCR; TCRdb lists only in-frame clones, some missing. The data hold 130,000 or so clones, with approximately 88% observed a single time. J is TRBJ1-1 and V is TRBV30, with D hard to call. Sequenced: PBMCs. The receptor comes from a woman aged 40 to 49 in good health and CMV-seronegative. The CDR3 coding sequence is TGTGCCTGGAGGACGGCGGGTTGGGGCACTGAAGCTTTCTTT. Encoded protein: CAWRTAGWGTEAFF.